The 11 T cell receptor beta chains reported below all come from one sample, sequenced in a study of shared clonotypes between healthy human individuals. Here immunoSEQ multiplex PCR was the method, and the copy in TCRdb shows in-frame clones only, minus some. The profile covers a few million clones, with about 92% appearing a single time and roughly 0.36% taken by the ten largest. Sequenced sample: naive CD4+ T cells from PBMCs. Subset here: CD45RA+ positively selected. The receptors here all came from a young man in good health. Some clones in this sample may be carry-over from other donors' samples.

The CDR3 sequence: CAVDWAGVGEETQYF. The DNA of the CDR3 is TGTGCGGTGGACTGGGCGGGAGTAGGTGAGGAGACCCAGTACTTC. The chain couples TRBV6-1 to TRBJ2-5, with 7 bases lining up with TRBD2. This CDR3 spans 15 amino acids. Germline V gene data show CDR1 as MNHNS and CDR2 as SASEGT.

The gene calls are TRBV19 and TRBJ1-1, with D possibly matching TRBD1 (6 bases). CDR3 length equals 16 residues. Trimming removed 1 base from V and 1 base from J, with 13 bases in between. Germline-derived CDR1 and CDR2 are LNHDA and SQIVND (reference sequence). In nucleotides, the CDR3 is TGTGCCAGTAGTATAGGTCAGGGGAAGTGGAACACTGAAGCTTTCTTT. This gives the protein CASSIGQGKWNTEAFF.

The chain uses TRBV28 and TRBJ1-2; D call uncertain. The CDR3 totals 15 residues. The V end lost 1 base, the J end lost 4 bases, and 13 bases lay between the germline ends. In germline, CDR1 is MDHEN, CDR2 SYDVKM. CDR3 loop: CASSLSRGLSYGYTF. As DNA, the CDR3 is TGTGCCAGCAGTTTATCCCGTGGCCTTAGCTATGGCTACACCTTC.

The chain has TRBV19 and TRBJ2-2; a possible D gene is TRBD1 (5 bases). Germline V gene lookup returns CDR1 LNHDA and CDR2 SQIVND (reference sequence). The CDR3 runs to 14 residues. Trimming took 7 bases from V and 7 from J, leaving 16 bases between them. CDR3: CASTPRVLGGELFF. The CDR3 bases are TGTGCCAGTACTCCCAGGGTACTGGGCGGGGAGCTGTTTTTT.

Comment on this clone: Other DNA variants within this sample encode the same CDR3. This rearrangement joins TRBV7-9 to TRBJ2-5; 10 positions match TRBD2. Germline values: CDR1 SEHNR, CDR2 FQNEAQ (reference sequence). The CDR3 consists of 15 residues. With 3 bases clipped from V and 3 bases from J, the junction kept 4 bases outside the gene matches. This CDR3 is CASSFWLAGEETQYF. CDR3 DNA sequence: TGTGCCAGCAGCTTTTGGCTAGCGGGGGAAGAGACCCAGTACTTC.

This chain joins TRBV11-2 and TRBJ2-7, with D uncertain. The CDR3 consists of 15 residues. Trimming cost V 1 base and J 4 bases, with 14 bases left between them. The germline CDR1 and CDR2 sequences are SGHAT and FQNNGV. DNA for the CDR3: TGTGCCAGCAGCTTAGGCCAATACCTAGTTTACGAGCAGTACTTC. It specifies CASSLGQYLVYEQYF.

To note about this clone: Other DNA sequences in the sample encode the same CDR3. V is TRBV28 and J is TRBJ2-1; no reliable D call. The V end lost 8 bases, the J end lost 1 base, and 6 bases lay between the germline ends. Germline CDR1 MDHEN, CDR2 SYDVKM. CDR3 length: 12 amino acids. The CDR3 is CASSGSYNEQFF. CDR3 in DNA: TGTGCCAGCTCCGGGTCCTACAATGAGCAGTTCTTC.

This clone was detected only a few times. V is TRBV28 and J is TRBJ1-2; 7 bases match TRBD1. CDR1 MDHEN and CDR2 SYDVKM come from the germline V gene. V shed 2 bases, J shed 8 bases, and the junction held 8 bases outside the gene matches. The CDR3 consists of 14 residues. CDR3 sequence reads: CASSLPSGGGGYTF. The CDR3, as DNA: TGTGCCAGCAGTTTACCCTCAGGGGGTGGAGGCTACACCTTC.

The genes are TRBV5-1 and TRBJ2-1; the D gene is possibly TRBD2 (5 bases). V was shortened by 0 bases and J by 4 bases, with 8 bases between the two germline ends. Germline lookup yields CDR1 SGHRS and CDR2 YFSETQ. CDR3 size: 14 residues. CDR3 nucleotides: TGCGCCAGCAGCTTGGGTGCGGGTTACAATGAGCAGTTCTTC. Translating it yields CASSLGAGYNEQFF.

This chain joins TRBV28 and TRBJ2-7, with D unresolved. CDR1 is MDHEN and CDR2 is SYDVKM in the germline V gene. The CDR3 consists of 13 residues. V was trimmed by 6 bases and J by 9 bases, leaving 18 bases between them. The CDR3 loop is CASRGWSAVGQYF. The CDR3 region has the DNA TGTGCCAGCAGGGGGTGGTCAGCAGTTGGGCAGTACTTC.

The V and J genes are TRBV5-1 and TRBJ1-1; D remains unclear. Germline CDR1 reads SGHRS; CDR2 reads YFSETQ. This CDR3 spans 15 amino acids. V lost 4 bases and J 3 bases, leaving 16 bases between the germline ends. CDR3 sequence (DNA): TGCGCCAGCAGCCCAGGACTTACCGTCGACACTGAAGCTTTCTTT. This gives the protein CASSPGLTVDTEAFF.